One sample yielded the 16 T cell receptor beta chains listed below, sequenced in a study of blood T cell repertoires in COVID-19. Measured with immunoSEQ multiplex PCR; TCRdb has only the in-frame clones, and not every one. The sample shows 90,000 to 100,000 clones, 70% to 90% of them seen only once. Sequencing input: peripheral blood. These TCRs come from a man aged 65-85 years with acute or convalescent COVID-19.

The chain employs TRBV7-2 and TRBJ1-2; D perhaps matches TRBD1 (6 bases). This CDR3 has 17 residues. Per the germline V gene, CDR1 is SGHTA and CDR2 is FQGNSA. With 7 bases removed from V and 4 bases from J, the gap between germline ends came to 25 bases. The CDR3 DNA sequence: TGTGCCAGCATCATACCGGGACAAGGGATTTCTAGCTATGGCTACACCTTC. It encodes CASIIPGQGISSYGYTF.

The chain combines TRBV6-1 with TRBJ1-3; unclear D gene. Trimming took off 0 bases at V and 0 bases at J, with 9 bases between the two ends. Germline assignment: CDR1 MNHNS and CDR2 SASEGT. The CDR3 is 16 amino acids. CDR3 amino acids: CASSEAPPSSGNTIYF. The DNA of the CDR3 is TGTGCCAGCAGTGAAGCGCCTCCCAGCTCTGGAAACACCATATATTTT.

V and J are TRBV5-4 and TRBJ2-1, with D possibly matching TRBD2 (5 bases). Germline lookup yields CDR1 SGHNT and CDR2 YYREEE (reference sequence). The CDR3 is made up of 12 amino acids. The V end lost 3 bases, the J end lost 10 bases, and 11 bases lay between the germline ends. The CDR3 loop is CASSSGLREQFF. CDR3 coding DNA: TGTGCCAGCAGCTCCGGACTGCGGGAGCAGTTCTTC.

The chain couples TRBV28 to TRBJ2-3, with D possibly TRBD1 on 6 matching bases. The germline gives CDR1 MDHEN, CDR2 SYDVKM. The CDR3 spans 16 residues. Trimming took 5 bases from V and 5 from J, leaving 20 bases between them. This chain's CDR3 is CASSTVTGQLGDTQYF. DNA of the CDR3: TGTGCCAGCAGTACAGTTACGGGACAACTTGGAGATACGCAGTATTTT.

CDR3 nucleotide sequence: TGTGCCAGCAGCCCCCGGGACAGGGGGCGACCTGGGGCCAACGTCCTGACTTTC. Its translation: CASSPRDRGRPGANVLTF. The chain links TRBV7-9 to TRBJ2-6, with TRBD1 identical over 12 bases. The CDR3 extends over 18 amino acids. Per germline, CDR1 SEHNR and CDR2 FQNEAQ (reference sequence). V was pared by 5 bases and J by 2 bases, with 7 bases of the junction left unmatched.

A few counts support this clone. The V call is TRBV2, the J call TRBJ2-7, with D possibly matching TRBD1 (6 bases). Germline assignment: CDR1 SNHLY and CDR2 FYNNEI. V shed 7 bases and J shed 0 bases, with 13 bases lying between them. CDR3 length: 14 residues. The chain's CDR3 is CASIDRPSSYEQYF. Here the CDR3 DNA reads TGTGCCAGCATTGACAGGCCGTCCTCCTACGAGCAGTACTTC.

This chain connects TRBV11-1 to TRBJ2-3, with TRBD1 matching over 8 bases. The ends lost 4 bases at V and 2 bases at J; junction bases unmatched: 5. The CDR3 length is 15 residues. Germline V gene lookup returns CDR1 SGHAT and CDR2 FQDESV (reference sequence). The CDR3 region is CASSSQGAYTDTQYF. CDR3 nucleotide sequence: TGTGCCAGCAGCTCCCAGGGGGCTTACACAGATACGCAGTATTTT.

The V call is TRBV27, the J call TRBJ1-3; TRBD1 matches 7 bases. Germline V gives CDR1 MNHEY, CDR2 SMNVEV (reference sequence). The V segment lost 4 bases and the J segment 4 bases; nucleotides outside the gene matches: 10. The length of the CDR3 is 16 residues. CDR3 DNA sequence: TGTGCCAGCAGTTCCACAGGGGCTTTGTGGGGAAACACCATATATTTT. It encodes CASSSTGALWGNTIYF.

The chain couples TRBV5-6 to TRBJ1-5; no definite D call. The germline gives CDR1 SGHDT, CDR2 YYEEEE. V lost 1 base to trimming and J lost 2 bases, with 4 bases between them. The CDR3 has 13 residues. The CDR3 DNA is TGTGCCAGCAGCTTGTCCGGCAATCAGCCCCAGCATTTT. This sequence encodes CASSLSGNQPQHF.

V usage is TRBV21-1 and J usage is TRBJ1-2; TRBD1 was called by the table and not checked on the DNA. TRBV21-1 is recorded as a pseudogene. The CDR3 runs 17 residues. CDR3 nucleotide sequence: TGTGCCAGCAGCAAAAACGTGGGGACAACAGGGGGCTATGGCTACACCTTC. It is translated as CASSKNVGTTGGYGYTF.

The chain combines TRBV27 with TRBJ1-2, with 11 bases identical to TRBD1. Germline V CDR1 and CDR2: MNHEY, SMNVEV (reference sequence). CDR3 length: 16 amino acids. The ends lost 6 bases at V and 8 bases at J; junction bases unmatched: 14. This CDR3 reads CASSLGLGQGGGGYTF. CDR3 coding DNA: TGTGCCAGCAGCTTGGGCTTGGGACAGGGGGGGGGAGGCTACACCTTC.

In its sample, this clone was seen a few times. The chain employs TRBV30 and TRBJ2-1, with TRBD2 matching over 9 bases. This CDR3 region has 13 residues. Germline V CDR1 and CDR2: GTSNPN, SVGIG (reference sequence). V dropped 5 bases and J dropped 9; count of bases not matched to a gene: 8. CDR3 residues: CAWGPGTSIEQFF. In DNA form, the CDR3 reads TGTGCCTGGGGGCCCGGGACTAGCATTGAGCAGTTCTTC.

The rearrangement joins TRBV3-1 (or the pseudogene TRBV3-2) to TRBJ1-3; the D is unclear. The CDR3 extends over 17 amino acids. Per germline, CDR1 LGHDT and CDR2 YNNKEL (reference sequence). V lost 1 base and J lost 0, with 13 bases in between. CDR3 sequence: CASSQGRPADSGNTIYF. CDR3 nucleotide sequence: TGTGCCAGCAGCCAAGGGCGGCCTGCCGACTCTGGAAACACCATATATTTT.

V is TRBV18 and J is TRBJ1-1; 8 bases agree with TRBD1. The CDR3 covers 14 residues. Germline CDR1 reads KGHSH; CDR2 reads LQKENI. With V trimmed by 4 bases and J by 5 bases, 6 bases remained unmatched. CDR3 amino acids: CASSLDRGGTEAFF. CDR3 sequence (DNA): TGTGCCAGCTCACTTGACAGGGGTGGGACTGAAGCTTTCTTT. The whole variable domain, filled in from reference TRBV18 and TRBJ1-1, reads NAGVMQNPRHLVRRRGQEARLRCSPMKGHSHVYWYRQLPEEGLKFMVYLQKENIIDESGMPKERFSAEFPKEGPSILRIQQVVRGDSAAYFCASSLDRGGTEAFFGQGTRLTVV.

The chain links TRBV12-3 or TRBV12-4 to TRBJ2-7; D ambiguous. Trimming removed 3 bases from V and 4 bases from J, with 7 bases in between. The CDR3 has 12 residues. CDR3: CASSFTRYEQYF. The DNA for the CDR3 is TGTGCCAGCAGTTTTACTCGTTACGAGCAGTACTTC.

This chain joins TRBV19 and TRBJ2-4, with TRBD1 matching over 7 bases. With V trimmed by 1 base and J by 1 base, 7 bases remained unmatched. CDR1 and CDR2 from the germline V gene are LNHDA and SQIVND (reference sequence). The CDR3 totals 17 residues. CDR3 protein: CASSIGREGAAKNIQYF. The CDR3 DNA follows: TGTGCCAGTAGTATAGGCCGTGAGGGGGCGGCCAAAAACATTCAGTACTTC.